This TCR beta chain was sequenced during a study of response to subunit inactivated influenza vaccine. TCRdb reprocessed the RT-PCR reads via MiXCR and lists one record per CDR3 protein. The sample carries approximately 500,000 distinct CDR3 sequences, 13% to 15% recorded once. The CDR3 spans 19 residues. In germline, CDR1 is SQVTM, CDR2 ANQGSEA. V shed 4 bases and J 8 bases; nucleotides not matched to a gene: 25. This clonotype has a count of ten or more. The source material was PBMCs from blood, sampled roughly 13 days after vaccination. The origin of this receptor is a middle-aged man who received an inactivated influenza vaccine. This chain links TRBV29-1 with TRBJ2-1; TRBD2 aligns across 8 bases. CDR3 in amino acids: CSVVRDVGVRSGSNHEQFF. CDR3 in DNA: TGCAGCGTTGTGAGGGACGTCGGGGTGAGAAGCGGGAGTAACCATGAGCAGTTCTTC.